This T cell receptor beta chain came from a study of T-cell memory formation after mild COVID-19. Study in general: Each donor largely had its own TCR clusters.

Via MiXCR, TCRdb re-called the 5' RACE reads, giving one row per CDR3 protein. This table has 540,000 or so distinct CDR3 sequences, roughly 21% appearing once. CDR1 and CDR2 from the germline V gene are MNHEY and SVGEGT. The CDR3 extends over 14 amino acids. V trimming: 7 bases; J trimming: 7 bases; junction bases outside the gene matches: 7. The V and J genes are TRBV6-2 or TRBV6-3 and TRBJ1-4, with TRBD1 identical over 9 bases. This TCR derives from an adult woman who had mild COVID-19 (a few samples of this study predate the infection). Cell type and time point are not known. The material sequenced was PBMCs or a T cell subset sorted from them (not recorded which). The CDR3 sequence: CASNRQGESEKLFF. As DNA, the CDR3 is TGTGCCAGCAACCGACAGGGGGAGAGTGAAAAACTGTTTTTT.